Presented here are 2 T cell receptor beta chains from one specimen sequenced in a study of blood T cell repertoires in COVID-19. The protocol was immunoSEQ multiplex PCR, while the TCRdb copy is restricted to in-frame clones and leaves out a portion. The table lists roughly 190,000 clones, around 84% of them singletons. The sequencing input was peripheral blood. The receptors come from a human donor in a cohort sampled during active COVID-19.

The genes are TRBV3-1 (or the pseudogene TRBV3-2) and TRBJ1-6, with D possibly being TRBD1 (5 bases). The CDR3 loop spans 16 amino acids. The germline gives CDR1 LGHDT, CDR2 YNNKEL (reference sequence). V lost 0 bases and J lost 1, with 7 bases in between. CDR3 protein: CASSQDPGSYNSPLHF. DNA of the CDR3: TGTGCCAGCAGCCAAGATCCAGGGTCCTATAATTCACCCCTCCACTTT.

The chain links TRBV19 to TRBJ1-2; TRBD1 matches 11 bases. There are 16 residues in the CDR3. V was pared by 5 bases and J by 5 bases, with 10 bases of the junction left unmatched. The germline gives CDR1 LNHDA, CDR2 SQIVND (reference sequence). This CDR3 is CASSPYTGQGVYGYTF. CDR3 bases: TGTGCCAGTAGTCCCTACACGGGACAGGGGGTATATGGCTACACCTTC.